This entry concerns a single T cell receptor (beta chain). The source of the sample is a study of cytomegalovirus exposure and HLA in healthy donors. This PCR relied on a set of 60 Vbeta primers and 13 Jbeta primers. The repertoire was sequenced with immunoSEQ multiplex PCR; TCRdb's copy has only in-frame clones and lacks some. Of under 200,000 clones listed, around 80% were seen once; the top ten hold about 4.4%. The TCR originated in a woman aged 50 to 65 in good health and CMV-seropositive. Source material: PBMCs.

The CDR3 region has the DNA TGTGCCAGAGGGAGTCTATGCTACAATGAGCAGTTCTTC. This encodes CARGSLCYNEQFF. This chain uses TRBV6-4 with TRBJ2-1; D might be TRBD2 (5 bases). Trimming took 9 bases from V and 3 from J, leaving 12 bases between them. The CDR3 covers 13 residues. The germline gives CDR1 MRHNA, CDR2 SNTAGT.